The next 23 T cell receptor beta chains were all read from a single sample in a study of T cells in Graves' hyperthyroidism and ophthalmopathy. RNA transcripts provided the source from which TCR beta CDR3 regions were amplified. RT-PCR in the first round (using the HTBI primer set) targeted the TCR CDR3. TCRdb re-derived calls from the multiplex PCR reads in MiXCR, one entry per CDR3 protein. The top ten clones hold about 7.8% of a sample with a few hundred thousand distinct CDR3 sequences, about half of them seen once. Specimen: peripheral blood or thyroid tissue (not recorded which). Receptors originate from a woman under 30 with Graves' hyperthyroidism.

The CDR3 DNA reads as TGTGCCAGCAGCTTAGTCGGGCGGGATGAGCAGTTCTTC. Translated: CASSLVGRDEQFF. The rearrangement links TRBV7-2 to TRBJ2-7; D possibly corresponds to TRBD2 (5 bases). The DNA end lines up better with TRBJ2-1; the J call may be wrong. CDR1 is SGHTA, CDR2 FQGNSA, per germline. The CDR3 totals 13 residues.

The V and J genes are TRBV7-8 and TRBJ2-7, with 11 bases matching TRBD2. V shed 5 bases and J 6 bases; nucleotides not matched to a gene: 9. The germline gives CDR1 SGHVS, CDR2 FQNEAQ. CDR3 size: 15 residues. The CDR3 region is CASSHRLAGISEQYF. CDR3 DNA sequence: TGTGCCAGCAGCCACAGACTAGCGGGAATTTCCGAGCAGTACTTC.

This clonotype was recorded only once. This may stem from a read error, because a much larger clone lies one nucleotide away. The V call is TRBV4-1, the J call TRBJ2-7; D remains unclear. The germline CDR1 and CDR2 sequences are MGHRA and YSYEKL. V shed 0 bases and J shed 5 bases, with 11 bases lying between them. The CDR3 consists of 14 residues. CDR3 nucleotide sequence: TGCGCCAGCAGCCAAGATTTTAACTCGGACGAGCAGTACTTC. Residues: CASSQDFNSDEQYF.

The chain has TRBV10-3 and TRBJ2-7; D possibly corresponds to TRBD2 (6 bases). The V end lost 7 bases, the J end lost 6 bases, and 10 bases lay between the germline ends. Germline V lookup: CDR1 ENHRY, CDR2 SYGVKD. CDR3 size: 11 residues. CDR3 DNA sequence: TGTGCCATCACCCCGGGAGTCGAGCAGTACTTC. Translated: CAITPGVEQYF.

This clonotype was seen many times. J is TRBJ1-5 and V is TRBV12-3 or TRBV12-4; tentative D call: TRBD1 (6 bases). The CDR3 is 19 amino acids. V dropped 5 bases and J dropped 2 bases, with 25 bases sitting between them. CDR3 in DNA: TGTGCCAGCAGTGAACAGGGACAAGACCTAACCTGGGGCAATCAGCCCCAGCATTTT. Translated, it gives CASSEQGQDLTWGNQPQHF.

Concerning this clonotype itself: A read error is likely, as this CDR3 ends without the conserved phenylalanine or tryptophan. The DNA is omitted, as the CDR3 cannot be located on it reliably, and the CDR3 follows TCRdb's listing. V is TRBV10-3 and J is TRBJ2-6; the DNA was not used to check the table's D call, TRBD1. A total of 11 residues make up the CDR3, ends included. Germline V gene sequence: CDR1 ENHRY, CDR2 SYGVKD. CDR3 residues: CATSDRDSSTS.

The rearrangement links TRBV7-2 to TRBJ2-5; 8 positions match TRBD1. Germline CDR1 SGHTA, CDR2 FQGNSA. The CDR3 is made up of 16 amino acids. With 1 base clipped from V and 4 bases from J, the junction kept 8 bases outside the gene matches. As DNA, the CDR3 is TGTGCCAGCAGCTTAGGCACGGGCAGGGGGCGAGAGACCCAGTACTTC. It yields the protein CASSLGTGRGRETQYF.

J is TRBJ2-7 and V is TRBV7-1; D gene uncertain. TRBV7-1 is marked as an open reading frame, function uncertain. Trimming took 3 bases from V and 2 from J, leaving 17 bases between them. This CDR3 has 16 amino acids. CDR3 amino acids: CASSSLGQKLPYEQYF. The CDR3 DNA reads TGTGCCAGCAGCTCCCTCGGGCAGAAACTCCCCTACGAGCAGTACTTC.

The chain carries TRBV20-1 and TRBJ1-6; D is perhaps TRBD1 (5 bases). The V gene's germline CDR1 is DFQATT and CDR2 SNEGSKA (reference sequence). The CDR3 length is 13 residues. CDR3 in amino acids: CSLGTRPDSPLHF. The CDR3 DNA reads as TGCAGCTTGGGGACCAGGCCCGATTCACCCCTCCACTTT.

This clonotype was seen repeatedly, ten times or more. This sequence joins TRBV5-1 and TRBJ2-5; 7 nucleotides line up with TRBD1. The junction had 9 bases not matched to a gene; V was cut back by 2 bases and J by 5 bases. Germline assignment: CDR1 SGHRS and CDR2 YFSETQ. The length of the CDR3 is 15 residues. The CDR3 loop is CASSFRQGGIETQYF. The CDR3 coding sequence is TGCGCCAGCAGCTTTAGACAGGGCGGTATTGAGACCCAGTACTTC.

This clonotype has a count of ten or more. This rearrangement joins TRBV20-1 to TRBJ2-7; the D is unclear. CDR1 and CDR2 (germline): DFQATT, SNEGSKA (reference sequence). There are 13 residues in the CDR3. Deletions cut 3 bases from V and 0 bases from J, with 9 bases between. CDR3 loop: CSASSPLSYEQYF. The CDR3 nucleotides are TGCAGTGCTAGTTCTCCTCTCTCCTACGAGCAGTACTTC.

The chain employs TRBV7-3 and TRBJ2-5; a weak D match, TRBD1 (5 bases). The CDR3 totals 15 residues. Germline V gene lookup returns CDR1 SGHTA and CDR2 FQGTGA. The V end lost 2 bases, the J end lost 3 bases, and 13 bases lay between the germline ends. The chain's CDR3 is CASSLVWGTEETQYF. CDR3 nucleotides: TGTGCCAGCAGCTTAGTATGGGGCACTGAAGAGACCCAGTACTTC.

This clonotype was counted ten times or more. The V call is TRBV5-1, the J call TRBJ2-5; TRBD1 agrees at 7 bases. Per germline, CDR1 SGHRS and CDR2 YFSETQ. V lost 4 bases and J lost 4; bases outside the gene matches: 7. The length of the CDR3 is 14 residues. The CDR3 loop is CASSAGQVPETQYF. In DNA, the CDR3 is TGCGCCAGCAGCGCCGGACAGGTCCCAGAGACCCAGTACTTC.

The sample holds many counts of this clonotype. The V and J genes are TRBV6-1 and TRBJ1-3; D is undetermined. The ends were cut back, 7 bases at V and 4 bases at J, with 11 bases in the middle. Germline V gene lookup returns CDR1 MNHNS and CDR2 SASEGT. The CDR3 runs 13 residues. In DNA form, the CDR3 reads TGTGCCAGCATTAACGGCCTCGGAAACACCATATATTTT. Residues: CASINGLGNTIYF.

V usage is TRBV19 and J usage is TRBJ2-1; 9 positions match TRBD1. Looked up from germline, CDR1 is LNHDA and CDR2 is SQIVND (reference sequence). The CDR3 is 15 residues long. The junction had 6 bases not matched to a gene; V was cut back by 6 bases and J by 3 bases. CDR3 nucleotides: TGTGCCAGTAGGGGGGGGACAGGGATCTACAATGAGCAGTTCTTC. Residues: CASRGGTGIYNEQFF.

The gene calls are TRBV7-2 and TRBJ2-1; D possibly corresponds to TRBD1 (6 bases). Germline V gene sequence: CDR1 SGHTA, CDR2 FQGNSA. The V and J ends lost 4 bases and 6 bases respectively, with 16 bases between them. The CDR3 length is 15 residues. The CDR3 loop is CASSWLDSFPNEQFF. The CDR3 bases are TGTGCCAGCAGCTGGCTGGACAGTTTCCCCAATGAGCAGTTCTTC.

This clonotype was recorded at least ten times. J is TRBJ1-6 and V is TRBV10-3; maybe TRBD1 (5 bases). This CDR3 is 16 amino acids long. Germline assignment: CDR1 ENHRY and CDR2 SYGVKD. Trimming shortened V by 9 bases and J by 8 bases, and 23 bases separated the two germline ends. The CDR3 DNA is TGTGCCATGGTTTCGGAAAAACAGGACGATCATTCACCCCTCCACTTT. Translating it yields CAMVSEKQDDHSPLHF.

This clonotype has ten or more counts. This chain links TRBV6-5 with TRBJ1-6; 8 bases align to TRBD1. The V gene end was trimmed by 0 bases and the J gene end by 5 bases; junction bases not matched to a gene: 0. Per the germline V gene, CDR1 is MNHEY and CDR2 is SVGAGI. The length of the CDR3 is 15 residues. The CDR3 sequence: CASSYSTGDNSPLHF. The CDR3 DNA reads TGTGCCAGCAGTTACTCGACAGGGGATAATTCACCCCTCCACTTT.

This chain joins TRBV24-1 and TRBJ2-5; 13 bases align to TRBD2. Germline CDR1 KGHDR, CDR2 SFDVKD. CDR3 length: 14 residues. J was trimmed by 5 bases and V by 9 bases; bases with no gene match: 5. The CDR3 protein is CATGGLAGVETQYF. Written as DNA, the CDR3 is TGTGCCACCGGCGGACTAGCGGGGGTGGAGACCCAGTACTTC.

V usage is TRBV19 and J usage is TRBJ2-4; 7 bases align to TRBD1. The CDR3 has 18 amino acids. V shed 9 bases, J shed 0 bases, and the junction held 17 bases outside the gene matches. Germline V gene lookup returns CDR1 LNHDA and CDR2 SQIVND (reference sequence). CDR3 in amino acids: CARRESGQLMSAKNIQYF. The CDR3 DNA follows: TGTGCCAGACGGGAATCGGGACAGCTAATGTCAGCCAAAAACATTCAGTACTTC.

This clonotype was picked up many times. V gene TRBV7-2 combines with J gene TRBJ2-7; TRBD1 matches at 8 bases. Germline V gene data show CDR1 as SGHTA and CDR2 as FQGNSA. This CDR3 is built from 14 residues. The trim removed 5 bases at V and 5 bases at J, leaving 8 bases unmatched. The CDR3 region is CASSKGSGQDEQYF. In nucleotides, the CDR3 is TGTGCCAGCAGCAAAGGGTCGGGACAGGACGAGCAGTACTTC.

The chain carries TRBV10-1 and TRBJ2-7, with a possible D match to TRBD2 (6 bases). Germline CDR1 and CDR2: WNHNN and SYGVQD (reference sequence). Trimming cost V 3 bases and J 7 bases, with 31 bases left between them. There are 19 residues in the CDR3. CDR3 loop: CASSEAQETSLPGSGEQYF. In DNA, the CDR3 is TGCGCCAGCAGTGAAGCCCAAGAGACTAGTCTTCCAGGGTCCGGGGAGCAGTACTTC.

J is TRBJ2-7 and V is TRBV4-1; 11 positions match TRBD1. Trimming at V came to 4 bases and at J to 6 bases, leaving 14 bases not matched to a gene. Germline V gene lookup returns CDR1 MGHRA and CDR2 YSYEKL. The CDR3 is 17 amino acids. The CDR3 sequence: CASSLGQGVSEFGEQYF. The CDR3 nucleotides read TGCGCCAGCAGCCTGGGACAGGGGGTTTCGGAATTTGGCGAGCAGTACTTC.